A selection of T cell receptor beta chains follows, all from one sample in a study of lung T cells in sarcoidosis with Löfgren's syndrome. TCRdb redid the calling of the reads with MiXCR, one entry per CDR3 protein. The table records approximately 20,000 distinct CDR3 sequences, less than 25% of them present only once. Material: CD4+ T cells from PBMCs. These receptors originate from a human donor with sarcoidosis (Löfgren's syndrome or another form), or a control subject (not recorded which). The CDR3 runs from the conserved cysteine through the conserved F or W. The D gene is left open where the match is weak. Only part of the rows carry a size: once, few, many, or a class if the clone is expanded.

v_gene	d_gene	j_gene	abundance	CDR3nt	CDR3aa
TRBV28	.	TRBJ1-1	medium-sized	TGTGCCAGCAGTTCGAGATACAGGGACGACGGAGCTTTCTTT	CASSSRYRDDGAFF
TRBV3-1	TRBD2	TRBJ2-1	many	TGTGCCAGCAGCCAAGATTTATCGCGGGGGTACAATGAGCAGTTCTTC	CASSQDLSRGYNEQFF
TRBV2	TRBD1	TRBJ2-1	many	TGTGCCAGCAGTGGGGACAGGGGAGGCTACAATGAGCAGTTCTTC	CASSGDRGGYNEQFF
TRBV19	.	TRBJ2-1	many	TGTGCCAGTAGTATAGGAAGGGGGGCCTACAATGAGCAGTTCTTC	CASSIGRGAYNEQFF
TRBV5-6	.	TRBJ2-1	.	TGTGCCAGCAGCATCCGGACGATCAACTCCTACAATGAGCAGTTCTTC	CASSIRTINSYNEQFF
TRBV3-1	.	TRBJ2-1	.	TGTGCCAGCAGCACCACCGGGAGACCCCCCTACAATGAGCAGTTCTTC	CASSTTGRPPYNEQFF
TRBV18	.	TRBJ2-1	many	TGTGCCAGCTCAGACAGACTTGTATTGGATGAGCAGTTCTTC	CASSDRLVLDEQFF
TRBV29-1	TRBD1	TRBJ2-7	few	TGCAGCGTCGGACAGGGGGCTAACGAGCAGTACTTC	CSVGQGANEQYF
TRBV29-1	TRBD1	TRBJ1-1	few	TGCAGCGTTGAAGGCGGTAGGGGGCTGAACACTGAAGCTTTCTTT	CSVEGGRGLNTEAFF
TRBV29-1	.	TRBJ2-3	.	TGCAGCGTTGGGACAGATACGCAGTATTTT	CSVGTDTQYF
TRBV28	TRBD1	TRBJ2-7	many	TGTGCCAGCGGGGACAGGATCTACGAGCAGTACTTC	CASGDRIYEQYF
TRBV12-3/TRBV12-4	.	TRBJ1-1	many	TGTGCCAGCAGTTTGGGGGGAGGGGACACTGAAGCTTTCTTT	CASSLGGGDTEAFF
TRBV20-1	TRBD2	TRBJ2-5	many	TGCAGTGCTAGAGAGGCCCGATCTACTTGGGGGGGAGCGCCGTTTTTGGAGACCCAGTACTTC	CSAREARSTWGGAPFLETQYF
TRBV27	.	TRBJ2-3	many	TGTGCCAGCACTTTATCGATATTGGGCACAGATACGCAGTATTTT	CASTLSILGTDTQYF
TRBV3-1	TRBD1	TRBJ2-5	many	TGTGCCAGCAGCCAGAGCAGGGGGCGCCCAGAGACCCAGTACTTC	CASSQSRGRPETQYF
TRBV15	TRBD1	TRBJ2-7	many	TGTGCCACCAGTACCGGGACAGGGACGTTTTCCTACGAGCAGTACTTC	CATSTGTGTFSYEQYF
TRBV4-2	.	TRBJ2-5	many	TGTGCCAGCAGCCAAGGGAGCCCAACAGGGCGGGAGACCCAGTACTTC	CASSQGSPTGRETQYF
TRBV29-1	TRBD2	TRBJ2-7	many	TGCAGCGTTGAAGGCACTAGCGGGAGCTCCTACGAGCAGTACTTC	CSVEGTSGSSYEQYF
TRBV7-9	TRBD1	TRBJ2-3	many	TGTGCCAGCAGCTTTAACAGGGGTAGCACAGATACGCAGTATTTT	CASSFNRGSTDTQYF
TRBV12-3/TRBV12-4	TRBD1	TRBJ1-2	medium-sized	TGTGCCAGCAGTGTACCGGGACAGAACTATGGCTACACCTTC	CASSVPGQNYGYTF
TRBV5-1	.	TRBJ2-1	many	TGCGCCAGCAGCTTGATTACTAGCTCCTACAATGAGCAGTTCTTC	CASSLITSSYNEQFF
TRBV2	.	TRBJ2-5	many	TGTGCCAGCGCCGGGGTCGGCGAGACCCAGTACTTC	CASAGVGETQYF
TRBV5-4	.	TRBJ2-5	many	TGTGCCAGCAGCTTACCTCCTGGAGAGACCCAGTACTTC	CASSLPPGETQYF
TRBV6-1	.	TRBJ2-3	medium-sized	TGTGCCAGCAGTCAGGGATATAGCACAGATACGCAGTATTTT	CASSQGYSTDTQYF
TRBV20-1	.	TRBJ2-6	many	TGCAGTGCTAGAGATGGACGATTAGGTGCCAACGTCCTGACTTTC	CSARDGRLGANVLTF
TRBV28	TRBD1	TRBJ2-3	many	TGTGCCAGCAGCCGGACAGGGGTCACAGATACGCAGTATTTT	CASSRTGVTDTQYF
TRBV5-6	.	TRBJ2-5	few	TGTGCCAGCAGCTTGTGGGGGCGCGAGACCCAGTACTTC	CASSLWGRETQYF
TRBV3-1	.	TRBJ1-3	many	TGTGCCAGCAGTAACCAGGGTATCGGAAACACCATATATTTT	CASSNQGIGNTIYF
TRBV15	.	TRBJ1-5	medium-sized	TGTGCCACACAAGGCCCCAATCAGCCCCAGCATTTT	CATQGPNQPQHF
TRBV7-7	TRBD1	TRBJ2-7	many	TGTGCCAGCAGCTTTGGGACAGGGGCCGACGAGCAGTACTTC	CASSFGTGADEQYF
TRBV28	.	TRBJ2-1	medium-sized	TGTGCCAGCAGTTCGACGAGTGAGCAGTTCTTC	CASSSTSEQFF
TRBV19	.	TRBJ1-2	.	TGTGCCAGTAAAGGGTTAGGGATGGGGGCAGACTATGGCCACACCTTC	CASKGLGMGADYGHTF
TRBV15	.	TRBJ1-3	medium-sized	TGTGCCACCAGCAGAGATTCCGTCTCTGGAAACACCATATATTTT	CATSRDSVSGNTIYF
TRBV20-1	.	TRBJ1-1	many	TGTAGTGGGGCTGGAACTGAAGCTTTCTTT	CSGAGTEAFF
TRBV12-3/TRBV12-4	.	TRBJ1-5	few	TGTGCCAGCGGCTCAACAGGGCAGCCCCAGCATTTT	CASGSTGQPQHF
TRBV6-2/TRBV6-3	TRBD1	TRBJ1-5	medium-sized	TGTGCCAGCAGTCCACAAAACCGGGACAGGGATCAGCCCCAGCATTTT	CASSPQNRDRDQPQHF
TRBV5-1	.	TRBJ1-2	many	TGCGCCAGCAGCTTCCAGGGGAACTATGGCTACACCTTC	CASSFQGNYGYTF
TRBV18	.	TRBJ2-1	many	TGTGCCAGCTCACCAAGGGGACCGGCCACCGACAATGAGCAGTTCTTC	CASSPRGPATDNEQFF
TRBV5-6	.	TRBJ2-1	.	TGTGCCAGCAGCTACCAGACAAACAAACTTTACAATGAGCAGTTCTTC	CASSYQTNKLYNEQFF
TRBV12-3/TRBV12-4	TRBD2	TRBJ2-7	many	TGTGCCAGCAGTTTCGGGGGGGGCTCCTACGAGCAGTACTTC	CASSFGGGSYEQYF
TRBV24-1	TRBD2	TRBJ2-3	many	TGTGCCACCAGTGATTTTCGATCGGTGAGCGGGAGAATAACAGATACGCAGTATTTT	CATSDFRSVSGRITDTQYF